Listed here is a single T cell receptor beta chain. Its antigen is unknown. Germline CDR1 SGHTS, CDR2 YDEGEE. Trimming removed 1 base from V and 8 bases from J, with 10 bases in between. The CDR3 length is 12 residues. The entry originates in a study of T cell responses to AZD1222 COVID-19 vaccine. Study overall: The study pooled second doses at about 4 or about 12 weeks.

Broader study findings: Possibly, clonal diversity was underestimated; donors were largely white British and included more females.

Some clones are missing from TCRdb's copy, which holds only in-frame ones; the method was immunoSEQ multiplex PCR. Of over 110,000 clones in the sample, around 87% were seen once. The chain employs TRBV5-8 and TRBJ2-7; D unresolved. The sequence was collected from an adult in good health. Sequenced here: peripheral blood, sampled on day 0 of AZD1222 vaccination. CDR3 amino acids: CASSLYRLKQYF. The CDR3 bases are TGTGCCAGCAGCTTGTACCGATTAAAGCAGTACTTC.